This T cell receptor (beta chain) was profiled in a study of CD8 T cells in ankylosing spondylitis. The sample holds many counts of this clonotype. The CDR3 loop spans 13 amino acids. The V gene's germline CDR1 is SQVTM and CDR2 ANQGSEA. Between the trimmed V and J ends, which lost 0 bases and 8 bases, there was a span of 13 bases. TCRdb passed the 5' RACE reads through MiXCR, listing each CDR3 protein once. The sample consists of roughly 130,000 distinct CDR3 sequences, around 7% of them appearing once. What was sequenced was blood, either unsorted or a sorted T cell fraction (not recorded which). This TCR was sampled from a male donor with ankylosing spondylitis or in good health (not recorded which). The rearrangement uses TRBV29-1 and TRBJ1-2, with D tentatively TRBD1 (6 bases). The CDR3 bases are TGCAGCGTTGAAGATTCAAACAGGGAAGGCTACACCTTC. It is translated as CSVEDSNREGYTF. The variable domain in full, completed from reference TRBV29-1 and TRBJ1-2, reads SAVISQKPSRDICQRGTSLTIQCQVDSQVTMMFWYRQQPGQSLTLIATANQGSEATYESGFVIDKFPISRPNLTFSTLTVSNMSPEDSSIYLCSVEDSNREGYTFGSGTRLTVV.